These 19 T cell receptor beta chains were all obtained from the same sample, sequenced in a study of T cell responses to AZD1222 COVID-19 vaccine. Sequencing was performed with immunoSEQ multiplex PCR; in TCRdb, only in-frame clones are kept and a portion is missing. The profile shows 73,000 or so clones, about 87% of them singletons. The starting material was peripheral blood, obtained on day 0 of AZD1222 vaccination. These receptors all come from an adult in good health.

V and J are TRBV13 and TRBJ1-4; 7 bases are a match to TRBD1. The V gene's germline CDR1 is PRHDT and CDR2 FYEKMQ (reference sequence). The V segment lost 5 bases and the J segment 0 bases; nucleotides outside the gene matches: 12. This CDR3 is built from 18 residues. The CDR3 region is CASSLQGGHDATNEKLFF. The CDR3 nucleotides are TGTGCCAGCAGCCTTCAAGGGGGCCATGATGCAACTAATGAAAAACTGTTTTTT. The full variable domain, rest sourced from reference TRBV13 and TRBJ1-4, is AAGVIQSPRHLIKEKRETATLKCYPIPRHDTVYWYQQGPGQDPQFLISFYEKMQSDKGSIPDRFSAQQFSDYHSELNMSSLELGDSALYFCASSLQGGHDATNEKLFFGSGTQLSVL.

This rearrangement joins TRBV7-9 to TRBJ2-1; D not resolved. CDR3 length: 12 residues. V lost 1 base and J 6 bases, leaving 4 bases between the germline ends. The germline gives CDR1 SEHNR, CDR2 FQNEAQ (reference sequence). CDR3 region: CASSLEGNEQFF. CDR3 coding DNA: TGTGCCAGCAGCTTAGAGGGCAATGAGCAGTTCTTC.

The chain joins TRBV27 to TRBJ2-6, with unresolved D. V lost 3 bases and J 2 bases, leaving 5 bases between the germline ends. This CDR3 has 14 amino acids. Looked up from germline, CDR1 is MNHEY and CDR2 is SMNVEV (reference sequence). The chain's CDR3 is CASSFSPGANVLTF. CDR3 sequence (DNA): TGTGCCAGCAGTTTTTCACCTGGGGCCAACGTCCTGACTTTC.

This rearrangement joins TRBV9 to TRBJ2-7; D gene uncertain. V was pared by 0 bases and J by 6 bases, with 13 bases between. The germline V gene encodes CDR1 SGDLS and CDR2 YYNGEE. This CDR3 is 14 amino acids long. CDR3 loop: CASSVGGQAVEQYF. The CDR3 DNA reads TGTGCCAGCAGCGTAGGTGGGCAGGCCGTCGAGCAGTACTTC.

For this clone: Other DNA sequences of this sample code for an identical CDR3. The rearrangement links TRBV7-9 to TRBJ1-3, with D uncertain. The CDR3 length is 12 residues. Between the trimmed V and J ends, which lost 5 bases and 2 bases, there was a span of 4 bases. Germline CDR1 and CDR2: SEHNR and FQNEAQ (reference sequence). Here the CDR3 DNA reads TGTGCCAGCAGCCTCGCTGGAAACACCATATATTTT. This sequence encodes CASSLAGNTIYF.

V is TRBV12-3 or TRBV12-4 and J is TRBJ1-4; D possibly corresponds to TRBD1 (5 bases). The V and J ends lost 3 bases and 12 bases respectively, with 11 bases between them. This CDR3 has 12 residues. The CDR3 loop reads CASSFGGAELFF. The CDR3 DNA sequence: TGTGCCAGCAGTTTCGGAGGGGCGGAACTGTTTTTT.

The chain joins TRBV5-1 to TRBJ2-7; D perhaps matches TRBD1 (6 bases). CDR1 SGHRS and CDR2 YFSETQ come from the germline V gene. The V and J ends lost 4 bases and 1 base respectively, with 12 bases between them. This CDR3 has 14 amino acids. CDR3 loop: CASSIKQGSYEQYF. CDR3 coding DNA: TGCGCCAGCAGCATTAAACAGGGTTCCTACGAGCAGTACTTC.

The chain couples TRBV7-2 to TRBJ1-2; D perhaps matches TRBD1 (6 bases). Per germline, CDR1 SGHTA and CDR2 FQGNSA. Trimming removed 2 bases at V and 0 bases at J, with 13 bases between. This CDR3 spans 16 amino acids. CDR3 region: CASSLTPGHANYGYTF. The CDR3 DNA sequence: TGTGCCAGCAGCTTAACCCCGGGACATGCTAACTATGGCTACACCTTC.

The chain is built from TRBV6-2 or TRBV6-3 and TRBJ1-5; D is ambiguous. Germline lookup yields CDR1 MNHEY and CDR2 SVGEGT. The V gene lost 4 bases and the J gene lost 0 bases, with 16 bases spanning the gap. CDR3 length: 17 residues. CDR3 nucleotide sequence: TGTGCCAGCAGTTTTGGTGTGGGTTCCCTTAGCAATCAGCCCCAGCATTTT. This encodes CASSFGVGSLSNQPQHF.

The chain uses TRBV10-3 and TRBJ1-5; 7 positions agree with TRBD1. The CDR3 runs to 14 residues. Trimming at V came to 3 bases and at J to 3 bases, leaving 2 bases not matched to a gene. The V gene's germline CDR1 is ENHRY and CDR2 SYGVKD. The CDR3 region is CAISEGGDNQPQHF. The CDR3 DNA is TGTGCCATCAGTGAAGGGGGCGACAATCAGCCCCAGCATTTT.

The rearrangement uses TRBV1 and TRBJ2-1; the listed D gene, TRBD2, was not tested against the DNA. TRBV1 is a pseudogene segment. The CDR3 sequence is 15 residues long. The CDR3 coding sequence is TGCACCAGCAGGAAGGACCTTAGCGGGCGCAATGAGCAGTTCTTC. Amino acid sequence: CTSRKDLSGRNEQFF.

The CDR3 sequence is CASRDTGTQPQHF. The CDR3 region has the DNA TGTGCCAGCAGGGATACAGGGACTCAGCCCCAGCATTTT. The V and J genes are TRBV12-3 or TRBV12-4 and TRBJ1-5; maybe TRBD1 (6 bases). Trimming pared 6 bases from V and 6 bases from J, leaving 12 bases between. The CDR3 has 13 amino acids.

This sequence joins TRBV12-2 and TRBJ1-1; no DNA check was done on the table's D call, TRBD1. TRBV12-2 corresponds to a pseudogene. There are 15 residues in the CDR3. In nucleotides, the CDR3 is TGTGCAAGTCGCTTGAATGACAGAGAGAACACTGAAGCTTTCTTT. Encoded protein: CASRLNDRENTEAFF.

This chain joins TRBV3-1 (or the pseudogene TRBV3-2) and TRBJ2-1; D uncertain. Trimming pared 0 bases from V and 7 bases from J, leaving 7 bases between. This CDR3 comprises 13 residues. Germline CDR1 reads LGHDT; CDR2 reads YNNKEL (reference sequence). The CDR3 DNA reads TGTGCCAGCAGCCAAGACAGATGGAATGAGCAGTTCTTC. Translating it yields CASSQDRWNEQFF.

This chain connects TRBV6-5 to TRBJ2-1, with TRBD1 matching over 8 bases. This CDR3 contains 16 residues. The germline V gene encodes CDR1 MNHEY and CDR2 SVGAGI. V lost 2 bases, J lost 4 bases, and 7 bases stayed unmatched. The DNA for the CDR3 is TGTGCCAGCAGTTACACCCAGGGACAGGCTTACAATGAGCAGTTCTTC. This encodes CASSYTQGQAYNEQFF.

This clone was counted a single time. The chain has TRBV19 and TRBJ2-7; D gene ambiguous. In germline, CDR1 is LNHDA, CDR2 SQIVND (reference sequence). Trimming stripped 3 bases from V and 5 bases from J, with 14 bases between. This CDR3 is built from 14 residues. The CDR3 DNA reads TGTGCCAGTAGTATGTCAGGTCGACAAGACGAGCAGTACTTC. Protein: CASSMSGRQDEQYF.

As DNA, the CDR3 is TGTGCCAGCGTACGAACAGGGGGTCGCTATGGCTACACCTTC. It specifies CASVRTGGRYGYTF. V usage is TRBV25-1 and J usage is TRBJ1-2, with TRBD1 matching over 8 bases. CDR1 is MGHDK and CDR2 is SYGVNS in the germline V gene. The CDR3 has 14 residues. The J segment lost 4 bases and the V segment lost 8 bases, leaving 9 bases of the junction unmatched.

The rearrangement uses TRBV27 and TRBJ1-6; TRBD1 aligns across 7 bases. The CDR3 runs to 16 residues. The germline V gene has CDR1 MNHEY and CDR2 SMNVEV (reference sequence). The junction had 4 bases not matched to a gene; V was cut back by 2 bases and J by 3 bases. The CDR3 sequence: CASSLRGRIYNSPLHF. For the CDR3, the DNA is TGTGCCAGCAGTTTAAGGGGGCGGATCTATAATTCACCCCTCCACTTT.

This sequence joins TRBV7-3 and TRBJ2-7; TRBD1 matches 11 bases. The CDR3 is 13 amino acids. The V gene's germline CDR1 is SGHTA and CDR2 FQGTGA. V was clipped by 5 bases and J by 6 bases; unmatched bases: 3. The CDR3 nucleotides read TGTGCCAGCAGCCCAGGGACAGGGGGCGAGCAGTACTTC. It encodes CASSPGTGGEQYF.